This TCR beta chain derives from a study of blood T cell repertoires in COVID-19. V was clipped by 3 bases and J by 5 bases; unmatched bases: 9. This CDR3 has 14 amino acids. Germline-derived CDR1 and CDR2 are DFQATT and SNEGSKA (reference sequence). Profiling relied on immunoSEQ multiplex PCR, and the TCRdb table lists in-frame clones only, not all of them. The sample includes 60,000 to 95,000 clones, around 74% of them seen just once. Sequenced material: peripheral blood. The clonotype was recovered from a human donor with acute or convalescent COVID-19. The donor label of this sample is uncertain. V is TRBV20-1 and J is TRBJ2-7; 8 positions match TRBD1. CDR3 bases: TGCAGTGCTAGTGGACAGGGCCATCGGGACGAGCAGTACTTC. It yields the protein CSASGQGHRDEQYF.